The 27 T cell receptor beta chains below come from one sample, sequenced in a study of blood T cells in healthy people across ages. Then a second PCR, running about 7 to 11 cycles, was carried out with a sample-barcoded 5' primer and a J-beta primer mix. TCRdb re-called the 5' RACE reads through MiXCR, storing one row per CDR3 protein. The sample lists roughly 800,000 distinct CDR3 sequences, about three fifths occurring once. The sequenced sample was blood. The receptors were sampled from a man aged 25-40 years in good health.

A word on this clonotype: The junction departs from the called germline gene at one end, perhaps through a read error. V and J are TRBV27 and TRBJ2-1, with no clear D. The V gene's germline CDR1 is MNHEY and CDR2 SMNVEV (reference sequence). The length of the CDR3 is 12 residues. CDR3 residues: CASSLSIGEQFF. CDR3 DNA: TGTGCCAGCAGTCTATCTATAGGTGAGCAGTTCTTC.

The gene calls are TRBV7-9 and TRBJ2-7; 7 bases agree with TRBD2. Germline V gives CDR1 SEHNR, CDR2 FQNEAQ (reference sequence). V was clipped by 3 bases and J by 0 bases; unmatched bases: 8. The CDR3 sequence is 16 residues long. In DNA, the CDR3 is TGTGCCAGCAGCTTGTCTAGCGGCCTTAGCTCCTACGAGCAGTACTTC. The encoded protein is CASSLSSGLSSYEQYF.

The genes are TRBV9 and TRBJ2-3; D perhaps matches TRBD2 (7 bases). Trimming left V 0 bases short and J 2 bases short, with 13 bases between. The germline V gene encodes CDR1 SGDLS and CDR2 YYNGEE. The CDR3 extends over 16 amino acids. DNA of the CDR3: TGTGCCAGCAGCGTAGAGGGCGGGGGCTTCACAGATACGCAGTATTTT. It yields the protein CASSVEGGGFTDTQYF.

CDR3 amino acids: CASSETGKDTGELFF. CDR3 DNA: TGTGCCAGCAGTGAAACAGGGAAGGACACCGGGGAGCTGTTTTTT. The chain uses TRBV6-1 and TRBJ2-2, with D perhaps matching TRBD1 (6 bases). CDR1 and CDR2 (germline): MNHNS, SASEGT. The CDR3 loop spans 15 amino acids. The V end was cut by 2 bases, the J end by 3 bases, with 10 bases between.

This clonotype has at least ten counts. The chain carries TRBV28 and TRBJ2-7, with D possibly TRBD1 on 6 matching bases. The CDR3 runs 13 residues. Trimming shortened V by 6 bases and J by 0 bases, and 9 bases separated the two germline ends. The germline gives CDR1 MDHEN, CDR2 SYDVKM. The CDR3 is CASRPGHSYEQYF. The CDR3 DNA follows: TGTGCCAGCAGGCCGGGACACTCCTACGAGCAGTACTTC.

This clonotype was counted once. The chain employs TRBV18 and TRBJ2-7; D is unresolved. V was cut by 0 bases and J by 2 bases, with 8 bases left in between. Germline V lookup: CDR1 KGHSH, CDR2 LQKENI. The CDR3 contains 14 residues. CDR3 in DNA: TGTGCCAGCTCACCACCAAGCCTTCCCTACGAGCAGTACTTC. Its protein is CASSPPSLPYEQYF.

CDR3 in amino acids: CASSDEDSEAFF. DNA for the CDR3: TGTGCCAGCAGCGACGAGGACAGTGAAGCTTTCTTT. The chain uses TRBV7-9 and TRBJ1-1; D may be TRBD1 (6 bases). This CDR3 spans 12 amino acids. CDR1 is SEHNR, CDR2 FQNEAQ, per germline (reference sequence). V was shortened by 5 bases and J by 7 bases, with 11 bases between the two germline ends.

This clonotype was picked up a small number of times. The chain combines TRBV7-2 with TRBJ1-2, with D hard to call. The CDR3 consists of 11 residues. Germline V CDR1 and CDR2: SGHTA, FQGNSA. Trimming stripped 8 bases from V and 10 bases from J, with 14 bases between. Here the CDR3 DNA reads TGTGCCAGCGGAAGTTCGATTACCTACACCTTC. This translates into CASGSSITYTF. The full variable domain, in which reference TRBV7-2 and TRBJ1-2 provide the parts outside the CDR3, is GAGVSQSPSNKVTEKGKDVELRCDPISGHTALYWYRQSLGQGLEFLIYFQGNSAPDKSGLPSDRFSAERTGGSVSTLTIQRTQQEDSAVYLCASGSSITYTFGSGTRLTVV.

This clonotype was observed once. The chain employs TRBV20-1 and TRBJ2-7; possibly TRBD1 for D (6 bases). Germline values: CDR1 DFQATT, CDR2 SNEGSKA (reference sequence). Trimming took off 6 bases at V and 4 bases at J, with 19 bases between the two ends. The CDR3 length is 14 residues. CDR3 amino acids: CSAEDSLMKYEQYF. DNA of the CDR3: TGCAGTGCAGAGGACAGTCTGATGAAATACGAGCAGTACTTC.

A remark on this clonotype: A much larger clone differs by one base, so this may be a read error. V gene TRBV9 combines with J gene TRBJ2-7; 10 nucleotides match TRBD1. Per the germline V gene, CDR1 is SGDLS and CDR2 is YYNGEE. This CDR3 spans 15 amino acids. After removal of 0 bases from V and 2 bases from J, the junction contained 2 bases not matched to a gene. This chain's CDR3 is CASSVAGTGAYEQYF. As DNA, the CDR3 is TGTGCCAGCAGCGTAGCCGGGACAGGGGCCTACGAGCAGTACTTC.

This clonotype has more than one count but fewer than ten. This rearrangement joins TRBV7-9 to TRBJ2-7; TRBD1 matches at 7 bases. Germline loops: CDR1 SEHNR, CDR2 FQNEAQ (reference sequence). The CDR3 consists of 14 residues. V dropped 4 bases and J dropped 2; count of bases not matched to a gene: 5. The CDR3 DNA sequence: TGTGCCAGCAGCTCTGGGACAGTGGCCTACGAGCAGTACTTC. Protein sequence: CASSSGTVAYEQYF.

This clonotype came up many times. This rearrangement joins TRBV24-1 to TRBJ1-4; D ambiguous. The CDR3 runs 18 residues. Trimming took 8 bases from V and 5 from J, leaving 26 bases between them. Germline V gene sequence: CDR1 KGHDR, CDR2 SFDVKD. The CDR3 spells CATKSIEPRREQNEKLFF. In DNA form, the CDR3 reads TGTGCCACCAAATCTATCGAGCCTCGAAGGGAACAGAATGAAAAACTGTTTTTT.

The table lists this clonotype with a few counts. This sequence joins TRBV10-3 and TRBJ2-3, with D possibly matching TRBD1 (6 bases). V was pared by 10 bases and J by 0 bases, with 11 bases between. Germline assignment: CDR1 ENHRY and CDR2 SYGVKD. This CDR3 is built from 13 residues. CDR3: CATRQESTDTQYF. Here the CDR3 DNA reads TGTGCCACCAGACAGGAGAGCACAGATACGCAGTATTTT.

This chain joins TRBV27 and TRBJ2-1, with 10 bases identical to TRBD1. Trimming took 6 bases from V and 6 from J; bases not matched to a gene: 5. CDR3 length: 14 amino acids. CDR1 and CDR2 (germline): MNHEY, SMNVEV (reference sequence). CDR3 DNA sequence: TGTGCCAGCAGAAGACAGGGGGCGAGCAATGAGCAGTTCTTC. This gives the protein CASRRQGASNEQFF.

The chain couples TRBV10-3 to TRBJ2-3; 12 bases are shared with TRBD2. CDR1 is ENHRY, CDR2 SYGVKD, per germline. This CDR3 has 17 residues. V trimming: 5 bases; J trimming: 2 bases; junction bases outside the gene matches: 8. CDR3: CAISPTRTSGNTDTQYF. CDR3 coding DNA: TGTGCCATCAGTCCTACACGGACTAGCGGGAACACAGATACGCAGTATTTT.

As regards this clonotype: A clone one base away is much larger, so this may be a read error. The rearrangement uses TRBV29-1 and TRBJ2-1; 11 bases agree with TRBD2. The DNA end is a closer match to TRBJ2-7, so the J assignment may be wrong. The CDR3 runs 16 residues. Per the germline V gene, CDR1 is SQVTM and CDR2 is ANQGSEA. CDR3: CSVLGLAVRDYNEQYF. CDR3 bases: TGCAGCGTTTTGGGACTAGCGGTAAGAGATTACAATGAGCAGTACTTC.

The chain joins TRBV7-9 to TRBJ1-1; the D is unclear. The CDR3 spans 14 residues. V was shortened by 5 bases and J by 3 bases, with 13 bases between the two germline ends. Germline V gives CDR1 SEHNR, CDR2 FQNEAQ (reference sequence). This chain's CDR3 is CASSHKTTDTEAFF. The CDR3 bases are TGTGCCAGCAGCCACAAGACAACGGACACTGAAGCTTTCTTT. Supplemented by reference TRBV7-9 and TRBJ1-1, the full variable domain reads DTGVSQNPRHKITKRGQNVTFRCDPISEHNRLYWYRQTLGQGPEFLTYFQNEAQLEKSRLLSDRFSAERPKGSFSTLEIQRTEQGDSAMYLCASSHKTTDTEAFFGQGTRLTVV.

The chain couples TRBV11-3 to TRBJ2-1; 10 nucleotides match TRBD2. CDR3 length equals 15 residues. Unmatched junction bases numbered 4, after V lost 3 bases and J lost 5 bases. Germline V gives CDR1 SGHNT, CDR2 YENEEA. CDR3 coding DNA: TGTGCCAGCAGCTTTAGCGGGAGGACTAACAATGAGCAGTTCTTC. Its translation: CASSFSGRTNNEQFF. Supplemented by reference TRBV11-3 and TRBJ2-1, the full variable domain reads EAGVVQSPRYKIIEKKQPVAFWCNPISGHNTLYWYLQNLGQGPELLIRYENEEAVDDSQLPKDRFSAERLKGVDSTLKIQPAELGDSAVYLCASSFSGRTNNEQFFGPGTRLTVL.

V gene TRBV7-2 combines with J gene TRBJ2-3; D is perhaps TRBD1 or TRBD2 (5 bases each). V lost 5 bases and J lost 2, with 11 bases in between. The CDR3 is 14 amino acids. Germline CDR1 is SGHTA and CDR2 is FQGNSA. The CDR3 here is CASSRDVLTDTQYF. The CDR3 region has the DNA TGTGCCAGCAGCCGGGACGTCCTCACAGATACGCAGTATTTT.

J is TRBJ2-4 and V is TRBV13, with 9 positions matching TRBD2. The DNA end is more similar to TRBJ2-7, so the J call may be wrong. Per germline, CDR1 PRHDT and CDR2 FYEKMQ (reference sequence). This CDR3 region has 13 residues. CDR3 coding DNA: TGTGCCAGCAGCGGTAGCGGGGGATACGAGCAGTACTTC. This codes for CASSGSGGYEQYF.

Points on this clonotype: A read error may produce the germline difference seen at one junction end. The chain employs TRBV6-2 or TRBV6-3 and TRBJ2-7; D ambiguous. Germline V gene lookup returns CDR1 MNHEY and CDR2 SVGEGT. There are 12 residues in the CDR3. DNA for the CDR3: TGTGCCAGCAGTTACTGGCTCTACGGGCAGTACTTC. Its protein is CASSYWLYGQYF.

This clonotype has just one count. The chain carries TRBV20-1 and TRBJ2-5; D possibly corresponds to TRBD2 (5 bases). V lost 3 bases and J lost 6, with 14 bases in between. This CDR3 is 13 amino acids long. Germline CDR1 DFQATT, CDR2 SNEGSKA (reference sequence). The CDR3 spells CSASPTSGKTQYF. The CDR3 DNA reads TGCAGTGCTAGCCCTACGAGCGGCAAGACCCAGTACTTC.

This chain connects TRBV10-3 to TRBJ2-1; D may correspond to TRBD1 or TRBD2 (6 bases each). The germline V and J ends were trimmed by 5 bases and 8 bases, with 19 bases remaining between them. CDR3 size: 15 residues. Germline V lookup: CDR1 ENHRY, CDR2 SYGVKD. As DNA, the CDR3 is TGTGCCATCAGTAAGGGGGTTGCGGGAAGGGATGAGCAGTTCTTC. Translated: CAISKGVAGRDEQFF.

J is TRBJ2-3 and V is TRBV20-1, with 10 bases lining up with TRBD2. The CDR3 loop spans 16 amino acids. The junction had 11 bases not matched to a gene; V was cut back by 3 bases and J by 5 bases. CDR1 and CDR2 from the germline V gene are DFQATT and SNEGSKA (reference sequence). As DNA, the CDR3 is TGCAGTGCTAGCCCCGTGGTTAGCGGGAGGAGAGATACGCAGTATTTT. The encoded protein is CSASPVVSGRRDTQYF.

This chain links TRBV6-1 with TRBJ2-3; TRBD2 aligns across 11 bases. The CDR3 length is 16 residues. The germline gives CDR1 MNHNS, CDR2 SASEGT. With 6 bases clipped from V and 5 bases from J, the junction kept 10 bases outside the gene matches. The CDR3 is CASRISGGGPGDTQYF. The DNA of the CDR3 is TGTGCCAGCAGGATTAGCGGGGGGGGACCCGGAGATACGCAGTATTTT.

J is TRBJ2-7 and V is TRBV7-9; tentative D call: TRBD1 (5 bases). V was shortened by 5 bases and J by 3 bases, with 17 bases between the two germline ends. Looked up from germline, CDR1 is SEHNR and CDR2 is FQNEAQ (reference sequence). The CDR3 extends over 15 amino acids. Written as DNA, the CDR3 is TGTGCCAGCAGCCCCAAGACCAGGGCTAACTACGAGCAGTACTTC. Translation gives CASSPKTRANYEQYF.

This clonotype was recorded a few times. This sequence joins TRBV12-5 and TRBJ2-5, with D perhaps TRBD2 (6 bases). CDR3 length: 11 residues. Germline-derived CDR1 and CDR2 are LGHNT and FRNRAP. CDR3 amino acids: CASGLRETQYF. CDR3 in DNA: TGTGCCAGCGGGTTACGTGAGACCCAGTACTTC.